This is a list of T cell receptor beta chains from one sample in a study of human T cells and chemical hapten exposure. Each CDR3 protein gets one entry after TCRdb re-called the RACE reads with MiXCR. The repertoire consists of about 89,000 distinct CDR3 sequences, with about a tenth occurring once and the leading ten covering around 3.1%. The sample in question was whole blood, obtained in connection with sensitization to the hapten diphenylcyclopropenone (DPC). The receptors originated from a woman aged 55 to 70 with alopecia areata. Some clones in this sample may be carry-over from other donors' samples. The CDR3 runs from the conserved cysteine through the conserved F or W. Fields, in order: clone size, D gene, J gene, V gene, CDR3 DNA, CDR3 protein. The D gene is left open where the match is weak. Expanded clones are given a class, and other clones once, few, many or no size at all.

many NA TRBJ1-3 TRBV25-1 TGTGCCAGCAGTGAGCACAGGGCGTCTGGAAACACCATATATTTT CASSEHRASGNTIYF
few NA TRBJ2-1 TRBV4-1 TGCGCCAGCAGCCAAGGGGCGGGATCCTACAATGAGCAGTTCTTC CASSQGAGSYNEQFF
NA NA TRBJ2-2 TRBV18 TGTGCCAGCTCACCAGAAATCCGGAAAAACACCGGGGAGCTGTTTTTT CASSPEIRKNTGELFF
few TRBD1 TRBJ2-7 TRBV20-1 TGCAGTGCTAGCTCCGGGACAGGGATCTACGAGCAGTACTTC CSASSGTGIYEQYF
many NA TRBJ2-7 TRBV30 TGTGCCTGGAGTGACGGATCCTACGAGCAGTACTTC CAWSDGSYEQYF
NA NA TRBJ1-5 TRBV27 TGTGCCAGCAGAGAGACAGCGCTTAACAATCAGCCCCAGCATTTT CASRETALNNQPQHF
NA NA TRBJ2-2 TRBV7-3 TGTGCCAGCAGCTCGGGGGTCGTCACCGGGGAGCTGTTTTTT CASSSGVVTGELFF
many NA TRBJ1-2 TRBV20-1 TGCAGTGCTAGAGATGCAATTGGCTATGGCTACACCTTC CSARDAIGYGYTF
NA NA TRBJ1-2 TRBV18 TGTGCCAGCTCACCAATAAAGGGGGAAGGCTACACCTTC CASSPIKGEGYTF
many NA TRBJ1-3 TRBV11-2 TGTGCCAGCAGCTACTTTCGGAATGGAAACACCATATATTTT CASSYFRNGNTIYF
NA TRBD1 TRBJ2-7 TRBV11-2 TGTGCCAGCAGCTCCTGGACAGGGGAATCGGAGCAGTACTTC CASSSWTGESEQYF
NA NA TRBJ1-5 TRBV7-8 TGTGCCAGCAGCTTTTTTTATGAAACCACCAATCAGCCCCAGCATTTT CASSFFYETTNQPQHF
few NA TRBJ2-5 TRBV27 TGTGCCAGCAGTTTAGTGGGAGAAGAGACCCAGTACTTC CASSLVGEETQYF
many NA TRBJ2-3 TRBV27 TGTGCCAGCAGTTTAAGGGGGACGAGCACAGATACGCAGTATTTT CASSLRGTSTDTQYF
few TRBD2 TRBJ2-3 TRBV29-1 TGCAGCGTTGATCCGCGGGGGGGCACAGATACGCAGTATTTT CSVDPRGGTDTQYF
many TRBD1 TRBJ2-2 TRBV7-6 TGTGCCAGCAGCTTTCTAGCCGACGGGACAGAAAACACCGGGGAGCTGTTTTTT CASSFLADGTENTGELFF
many NA TRBJ1-1 TRBV29-1 TGCAGCGCCGCTGCGGGAGTAAACACTGAAGCTTTCTTT CSAAAGVNTEAFF
NA TRBD1 TRBJ2-2 TRBV9 TGTGCCAGCAGCGTAGCGGACAGGGTGAACACCGGGGAGCTGTTTTTT CASSVADRVNTGELFF
many NA TRBJ2-7 TRBV5-1 TGCGCCAGCAGGTATACATCCTACGAGCAGTACTTC CASRYTSYEQYF
few NA TRBJ1-1 TRBV3-1 TGTGCCAGCAGCCAAGATGGGCAAGGTGGGGCTGAAGCTTTCTTT CASSQDGQGGAEAFF
few NA TRBJ1-5 TRBV7-2 TGTGCCAGCAGCGCGTATAATCAGCCCCAGCATTTT CASSAYNQPQHF
many TRBD1 TRBJ1-1 TRBV9 TGTGCCAGCAGCGTAGGGACAGGGGGGACGAACACTGAAGCTTTCTTT CASSVGTGGTNTEAFF
few NA TRBJ2-2 TRBV2 TGTGCCAGGAGGGCCTCCGGGGAGCTGTTTTTT CARRASGELFF
many NA TRBJ1-1 TRBV12-3/TRBV12-4 TGTGCCAGCAGTCCTGTCTCTAGGGGGGTCCCCATGAACACTGAAGCTTTCTTT CASSPVSRGVPMNTEAFF
many NA TRBJ2-1 TRBV7-3 TGTGCCAGCAGCCCCCCCGGGGCAGATGAGCAGTTCTTC CASSPPGADEQFF
NA NA TRBJ2-1 TRBV10-2 TGCGCCAGCAGTAACCCCGGGGGCTCCTACAATGAGCAGTTCTTC CASSNPGGSYNEQFF
NA NA TRBJ2-7 TRBV21-1 TGTGCCAGCAGAAAGGGGGGCTCGTACGAGCAGTACTTC CASRKGGSYEQYF
many NA TRBJ1-1 TRBV29-1 TGCAGCGTTGAATACACTGGAATGGCGGGGACTGGAACTGAAGCTTTCTTT CSVEYTGMAGTGTEAFF
many NA TRBJ1-5 TRBV27 TGTGCCAGCAGTAAAAACAATCAGCCCCAGCATTTT CASSKNNQPQHF
many NA TRBJ1-1 TRBV7-2 TGTGCCAGCAGCTTAGTTCGGGGTTCGCGCACTGAAGCTTTCTTT CASSLVRGSRTEAFF
many NA TRBJ2-6 TRBV7-9 TGTGCCAGCGGGGCCCCTCACGTCCTGACTTTC CASGAPHVLTF
NA NA TRBJ2-5 TRBV29-1 TGCAGCGTTGACGGCTACGGAGAGACCCAGTACTTC CSVDGYGETQYF
NA NA TRBJ1-5 TRBV30 TGTGCCTGGAGTGAAGATAGCAATCAGCCCCAGCATTTT CAWSEDSNQPQHF
NA NA TRBJ2-2 TRBV29-1 TGCAGCGTTGAGGAGGGGCTGGCCGGGGAGCTGTTTTTT CSVEEGLAGELFF
NA NA TRBJ1-5 TRBV3-1 TGTGCCAGCAGCCAGTCCCGGGACGGTTTCAATCAGCCCCAGCATTTT CASSQSRDGFNQPQHF
few TRBD1 TRBJ1-1 TRBV5-4 TGTGCCAGCAGCTTGGGACAGGGGAGCTCTGAAGCTTTCTTT CASSLGQGSSEAFF
NA NA TRBJ2-7 TRBV11-2 TGTGCCAGCAGCTTAGTTCATGTACAGGTCCGTTCCCACGAGCAGTACTTC CASSLVHVQVRSHEQYF
many NA TRBJ1-5 TRBV7-2 TGTGCCAGCAGCCCGGTGGACGGGAGCAATCAGCCCCAGCATTTT CASSPVDGSNQPQHF
few NA TRBJ2-2 TRBV7-2 TGTGCCAGCAGCCCCGTCCAGGGCACCGGGGAGCTGTTTTTT CASSPVQGTGELFF
few NA TRBJ2-7 TRBV18 TGTGCCAGCTCACAGGGACCGGGGGTATCCTACGAGCAGTACTTC CASSQGPGVSYEQYF
many NA TRBJ1-2 TRBV27 TGTGCCAGCAGTTCTAGGGCAGGGGATGGCTACACCTTC CASSSRAGDGYTF
many NA TRBJ2-2 TRBV6-2/TRBV6-3 TGTGCCAGCACCCCCACCGGGACCAGGGAGCTGTTTTTT CASTPTGTRELFF
NA TRBD1 TRBJ2-7 TRBV5-1 TGCGCCAGCAGCCTCTACCCGGGACAGGGGTACGAGCAGTACTTC CASSLYPGQGYEQYF
NA NA TRBJ2-3 TRBV5-1 TGCGCCAGCAGTTTTACCCCAGACACAGATACGCAGTATTTT CASSFTPDTDTQYF
many NA TRBJ1-2 TRBV7-2 TGTGCCAGCAGCTCGCTCCAAGACAGAAACTATGGCTACACCTTC CASSSLQDRNYGYTF
NA TRBD1 TRBJ1-4 TRBV15 TGTGCCACCAGCAAAGGGGGCAGAGGCGTCGGGGCTAATGAAAAACTGTTTTTT CATSKGGRGVGANEKLFF
few TRBD1 TRBJ2-2 TRBV3-1 TGTGCCAGCAGTCGTGGAGGGGACAGGCCCACCGGGGAGCTGTTTTTT CASSRGGDRPTGELFF
NA NA TRBJ2-5 TRBV12-5 TGTGCTAGTGGTTTGGTCCAGTTGAGGCGAGAGACCCAGTACTTC CASGLVQLRRETQYF
few NA TRBJ2-5 TRBV9 TGTGCCAGCAGCCCCGGGGCCGTGGAGGGTGTGGAGACCCAGTACTTC CASSPGAVEGVETQYF
NA TRBD2 TRBJ2-5 TRBV5-1 TGCGCCAGCAGCTTGTCGAGCGGGGGATGGTTAGAGACCCAGTACTTC CASSLSSGGWLETQYF
NA NA TRBJ1-5 TRBV5-3 TGTGCCAGAAGCTTTTTAGGCCGGAGCGATCAGCCCCAGCATTTT CARSFLGRSDQPQHF
NA NA TRBJ2-7 TRBV24-1 TGTGCCACCAGTGATACCGGACTCTACGAGCAGTACTTC CATSDTGLYEQYF
few NA TRBJ1-5 TRBV21-1 TGTGCCAGCAGCAAACTAGATCAGCCCCAGCATTTT CASSKLDQPQHF
NA TRBD2 TRBJ2-1 TRBV20-1 TGCAGTGCTAGAGTTGCCGGGACTAGCGGGAACAATGAGCAGTTCTTC CSARVAGTSGNNEQFF
many NA TRBJ2-1 TRBV30 TGTGCCTGGAGTCTTGGGGGAAAGCAGTTCTTC CAWSLGGKQFF
many TRBD2 TRBJ2-1 TRBV18 TGTGCCAGCTCACCACCGAGGGCTAGCGGGGCCCCTGGCAATGAGCAGTTCTTC CASSPPRASGAPGNEQFF
NA TRBD2 TRBJ2-7 TRBV7-2 TGTGCCAGCAGCTTTGCGGGGGGACCCTACGAGCAGTACTTC CASSFAGGPYEQYF
many TRBD2 TRBJ2-3 TRBV20-1 TGCAGTGCTAGCTTGGGCGGCGGGGGGACAGATACGCAGTATTTT CSASLGGGGTDTQYF
many NA TRBJ1-3 TRBV20-1 TGCAGTGCTAGAGGGGAACAGGGATGGTGGGGAAACACCATATATTTT CSARGEQGWWGNTIYF